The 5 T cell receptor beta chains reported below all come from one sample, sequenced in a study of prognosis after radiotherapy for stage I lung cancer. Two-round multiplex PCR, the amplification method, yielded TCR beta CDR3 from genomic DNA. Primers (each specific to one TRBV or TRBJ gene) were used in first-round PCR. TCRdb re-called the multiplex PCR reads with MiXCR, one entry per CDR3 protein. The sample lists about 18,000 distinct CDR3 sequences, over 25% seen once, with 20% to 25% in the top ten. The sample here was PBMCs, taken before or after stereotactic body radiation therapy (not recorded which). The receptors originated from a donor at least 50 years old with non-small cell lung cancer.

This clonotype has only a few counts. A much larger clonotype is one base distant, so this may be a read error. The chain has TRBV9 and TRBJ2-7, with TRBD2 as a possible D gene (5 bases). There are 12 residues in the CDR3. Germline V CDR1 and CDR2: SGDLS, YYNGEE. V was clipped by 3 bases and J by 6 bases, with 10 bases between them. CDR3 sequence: CASSDEGGEQYF. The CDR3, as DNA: TGTGCCAGCAGCGATGAAGGAGGCGAGCAGTACTTC.

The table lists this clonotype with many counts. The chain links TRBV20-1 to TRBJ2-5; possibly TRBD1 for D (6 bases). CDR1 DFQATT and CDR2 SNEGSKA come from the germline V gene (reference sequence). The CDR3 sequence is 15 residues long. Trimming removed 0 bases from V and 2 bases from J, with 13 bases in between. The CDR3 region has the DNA TGCAGTGCTAGAGATTACAGGACAGTACAAGAGACCCAGTACTTC. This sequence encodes CSARDYRTVQETQYF.

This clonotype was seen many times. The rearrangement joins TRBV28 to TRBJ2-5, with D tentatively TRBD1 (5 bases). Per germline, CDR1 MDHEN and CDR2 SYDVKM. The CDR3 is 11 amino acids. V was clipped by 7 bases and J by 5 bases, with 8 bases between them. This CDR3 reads CASTGYETQYF. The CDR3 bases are TGTGCCAGCACAGGGTATGAGACCCAGTACTTC. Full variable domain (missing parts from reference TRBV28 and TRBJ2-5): DVKVTQSSRYLVKRTGEKVFLECVQDMDHENMFWYRQDPGLGLRLIYFSYDVKMKEKGDIPEGYSVSREKKERFSLILESASTNQTSMYLCASTGYETQYFGPGTRLLVL.

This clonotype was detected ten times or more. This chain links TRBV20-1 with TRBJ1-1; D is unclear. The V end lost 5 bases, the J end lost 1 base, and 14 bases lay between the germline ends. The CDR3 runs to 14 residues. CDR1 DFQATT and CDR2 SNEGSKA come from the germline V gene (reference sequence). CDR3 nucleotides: TGCAGTGCTTTCCATACGACGGGGAACACTGAAGCTTTCTTT. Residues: CSAFHTTGNTEAFF.

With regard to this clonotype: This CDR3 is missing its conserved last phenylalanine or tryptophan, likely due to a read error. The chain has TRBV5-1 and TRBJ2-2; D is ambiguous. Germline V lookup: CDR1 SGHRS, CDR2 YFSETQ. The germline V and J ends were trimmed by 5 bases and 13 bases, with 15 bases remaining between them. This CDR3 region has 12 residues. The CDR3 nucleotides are TGCGCCAGCAGGGCCGGATCTGATGGGCTGTTTCTT. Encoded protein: CASRAGSDGLFL.